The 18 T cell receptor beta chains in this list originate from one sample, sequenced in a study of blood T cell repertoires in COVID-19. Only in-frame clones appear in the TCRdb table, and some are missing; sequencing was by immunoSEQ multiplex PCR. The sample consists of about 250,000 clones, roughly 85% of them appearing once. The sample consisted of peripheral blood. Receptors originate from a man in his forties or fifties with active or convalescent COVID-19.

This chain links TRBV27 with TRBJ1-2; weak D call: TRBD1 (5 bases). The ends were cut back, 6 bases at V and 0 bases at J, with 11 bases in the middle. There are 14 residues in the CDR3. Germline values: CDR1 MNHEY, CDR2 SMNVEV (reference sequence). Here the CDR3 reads CASRRQGSNYGYTF. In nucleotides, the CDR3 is TGTGCCAGCAGACGGCAGGGATCTAACTATGGCTACACCTTC.

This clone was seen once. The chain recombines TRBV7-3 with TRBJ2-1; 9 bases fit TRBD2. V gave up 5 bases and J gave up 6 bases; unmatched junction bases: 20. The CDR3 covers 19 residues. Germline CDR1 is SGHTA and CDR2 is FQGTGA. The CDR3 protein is CASSRGGLAGRVGTNEQFF. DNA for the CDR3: TGTGCCAGCAGCCGTGGGGGGCTAGCGGGAAGGGTGGGCACCAATGAGCAGTTCTTC.

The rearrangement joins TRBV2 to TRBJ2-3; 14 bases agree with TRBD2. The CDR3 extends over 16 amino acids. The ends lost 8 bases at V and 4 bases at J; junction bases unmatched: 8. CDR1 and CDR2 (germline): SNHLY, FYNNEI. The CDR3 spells CASRRTSGRNPDTQYF. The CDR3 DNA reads TGTGCCAGCCGGCGGACTAGCGGGAGGAACCCAGATACGCAGTATTTT.

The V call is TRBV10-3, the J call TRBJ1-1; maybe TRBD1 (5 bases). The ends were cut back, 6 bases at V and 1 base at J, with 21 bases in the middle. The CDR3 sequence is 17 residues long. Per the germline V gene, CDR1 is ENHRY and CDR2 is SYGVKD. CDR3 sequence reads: CAIRVRTNYSQNTEAFF. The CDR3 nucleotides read TGTGCCATCAGAGTTCGGACAAACTACAGCCAGAACACTGAAGCTTTCTTT.

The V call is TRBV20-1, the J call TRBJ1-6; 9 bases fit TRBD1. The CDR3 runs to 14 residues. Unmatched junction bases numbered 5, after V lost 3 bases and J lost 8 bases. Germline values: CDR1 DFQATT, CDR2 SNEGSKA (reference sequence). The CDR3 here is CSASGQGRDSPLHF. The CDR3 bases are TGCAGTGCTAGTGGACAGGGGAGGGATTCACCCCTCCACTTT.

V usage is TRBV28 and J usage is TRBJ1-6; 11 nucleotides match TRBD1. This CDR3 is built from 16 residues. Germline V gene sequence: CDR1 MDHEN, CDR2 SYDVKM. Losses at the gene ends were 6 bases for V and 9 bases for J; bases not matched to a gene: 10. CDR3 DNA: TGTGCCAGCAGGGGATGGACAGGGGGCGCGGGTTCACCCCTCCACTTT. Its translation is CASRGWTGGAGSPLHF.

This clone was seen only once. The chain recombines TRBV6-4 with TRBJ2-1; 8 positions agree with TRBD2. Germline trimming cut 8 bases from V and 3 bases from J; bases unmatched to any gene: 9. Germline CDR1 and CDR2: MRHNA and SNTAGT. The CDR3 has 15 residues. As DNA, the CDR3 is TGTGCCAGCTCGATCCGACTAGCGAGCTACAATGAGCAGTTCTTC. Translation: CASSIRLASYNEQFF.

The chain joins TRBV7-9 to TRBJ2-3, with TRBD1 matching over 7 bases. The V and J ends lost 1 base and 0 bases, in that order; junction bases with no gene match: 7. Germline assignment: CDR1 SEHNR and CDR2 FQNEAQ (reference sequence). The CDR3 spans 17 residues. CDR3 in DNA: TGTGCCAGCAGCTTAGATCGGACAGGCCTAAGCACAGATACGCAGTATTTT. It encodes CASSLDRTGLSTDTQYF.

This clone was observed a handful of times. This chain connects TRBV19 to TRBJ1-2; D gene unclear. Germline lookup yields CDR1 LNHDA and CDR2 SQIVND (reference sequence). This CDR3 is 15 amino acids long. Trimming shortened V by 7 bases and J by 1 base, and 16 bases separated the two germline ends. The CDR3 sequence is CASKVATYGNYGYTF. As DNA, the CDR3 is TGTGCCAGTAAGGTAGCAACATACGGTAACTATGGCTACACCTTC.

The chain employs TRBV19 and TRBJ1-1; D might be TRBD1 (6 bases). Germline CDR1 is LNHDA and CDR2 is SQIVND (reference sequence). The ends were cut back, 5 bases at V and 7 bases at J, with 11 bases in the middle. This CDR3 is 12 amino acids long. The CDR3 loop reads CASSFLQGEAFF. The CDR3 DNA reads TGTGCCAGTAGTTTCCTACAGGGTGAAGCTTTCTTT. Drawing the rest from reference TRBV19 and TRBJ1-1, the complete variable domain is DGGITQSPKYLFRKEGQNVTLSCEQNLNHDAMYWYRQDPGQGLRLIYYSQIVNDFQKGDIAEGYSVSREKKESFPLTVTSAQKNPTAFYLCASSFLQGEAFFGQGTRLTVV.

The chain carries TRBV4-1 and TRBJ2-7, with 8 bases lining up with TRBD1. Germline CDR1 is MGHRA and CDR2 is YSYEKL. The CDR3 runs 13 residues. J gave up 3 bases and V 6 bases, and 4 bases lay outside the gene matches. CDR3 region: CASSQGALYEQYF. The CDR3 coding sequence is TGCGCCAGCAGTCAGGGGGCCCTCTACGAGCAGTACTTC.

The CDR3 sequence is CASSLGTSGAYNEQFF. The CDR3 nucleotides are TGCGCCAGCAGCTTGGGAACTAGCGGGGCTTACAATGAGCAGTTCTTC. The V call is TRBV5-1, the J call TRBJ2-1; 10 positions agree with TRBD2. The CDR3 length is 16 residues. Trimming removed 0 bases from V and 4 bases from J; junction bases left unmatched: 4. Germline assignment: CDR1 SGHRS and CDR2 YFSETQ. The full variable domain, with the rest looked up from reference TRBV5-1 and TRBJ2-1, is KAGVTQTPRYLIKTRGQQVTLSCSPISGHRSVSWYQQTPGQGLQFLFEYFSETQRNKGNFPGRFSGRQFSNSRSEMNVSTLELGDSALYLCASSLGTSGAYNEQFFGPGTRLTVL.

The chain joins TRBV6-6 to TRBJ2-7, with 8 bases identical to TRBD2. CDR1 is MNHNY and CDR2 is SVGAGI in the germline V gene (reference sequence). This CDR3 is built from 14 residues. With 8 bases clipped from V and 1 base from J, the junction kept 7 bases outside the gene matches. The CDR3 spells CASRETSASYEQYF. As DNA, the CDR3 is TGTGCCAGCCGTGAGACTAGCGCATCCTACGAGCAGTACTTC.

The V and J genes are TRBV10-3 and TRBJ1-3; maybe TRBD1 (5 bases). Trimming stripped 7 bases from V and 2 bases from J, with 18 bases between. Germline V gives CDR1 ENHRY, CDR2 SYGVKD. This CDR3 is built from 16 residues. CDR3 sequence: CAITPGLVGAGNTIYF. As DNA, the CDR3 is TGTGCCATCACCCCAGGGTTAGTGGGTGCTGGAAACACCATATATTTT.

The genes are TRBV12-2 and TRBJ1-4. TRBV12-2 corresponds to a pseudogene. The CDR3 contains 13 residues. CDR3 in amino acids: CASPPGVGEKLFF. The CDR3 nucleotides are TGTGCAAGTCCCCCGGGGGTGGGGGAAAAACTGTTTTTT.

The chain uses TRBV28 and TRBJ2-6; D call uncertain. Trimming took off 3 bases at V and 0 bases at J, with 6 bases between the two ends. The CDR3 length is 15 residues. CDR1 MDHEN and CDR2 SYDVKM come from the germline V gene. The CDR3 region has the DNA TGTGCCAGCAGTTTTTGGGCCTCTGGGGCCAACGTCCTGACTTTC. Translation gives CASSFWASGANVLTF.

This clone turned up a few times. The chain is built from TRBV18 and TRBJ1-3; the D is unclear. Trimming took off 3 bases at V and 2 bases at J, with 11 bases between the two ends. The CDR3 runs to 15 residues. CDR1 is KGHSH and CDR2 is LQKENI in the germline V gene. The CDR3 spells CASSPLTDPGNTIYF. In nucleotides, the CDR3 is TGTGCCAGCTCACCTTTAACAGACCCTGGAAACACCATATATTTT.

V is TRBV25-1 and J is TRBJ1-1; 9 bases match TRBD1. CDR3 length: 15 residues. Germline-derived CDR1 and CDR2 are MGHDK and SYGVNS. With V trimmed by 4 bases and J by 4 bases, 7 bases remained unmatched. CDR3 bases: TGTGCCAGCAGTGGCCGGACAGGGGAGAGCACTGAAGCTTTCTTT. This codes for CASSGRTGESTEAFF.